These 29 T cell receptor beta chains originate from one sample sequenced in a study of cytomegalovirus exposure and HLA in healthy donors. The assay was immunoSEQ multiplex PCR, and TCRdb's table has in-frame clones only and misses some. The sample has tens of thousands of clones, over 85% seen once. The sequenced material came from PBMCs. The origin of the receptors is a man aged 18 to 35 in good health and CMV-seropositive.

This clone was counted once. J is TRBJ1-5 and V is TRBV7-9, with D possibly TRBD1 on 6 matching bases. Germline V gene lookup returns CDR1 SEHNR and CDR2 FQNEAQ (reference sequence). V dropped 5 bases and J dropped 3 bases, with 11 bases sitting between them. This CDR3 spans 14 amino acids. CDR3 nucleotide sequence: TGTGCCAGCAGCCCGACAGGTATCAATCAGCCCCAGCATTTT. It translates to CASSPTGINQPQHF.

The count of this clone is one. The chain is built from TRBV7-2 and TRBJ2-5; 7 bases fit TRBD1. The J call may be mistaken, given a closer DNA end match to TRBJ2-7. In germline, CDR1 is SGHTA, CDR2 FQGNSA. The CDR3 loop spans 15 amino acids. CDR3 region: CASSFGTGQSYEQYF. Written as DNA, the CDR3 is TGTGCCAGCAGCTTCGGAACGGGACAGTCCTACGAGCAGTACTTC.

The CDR3 sequence is CASSVGGGLNTEAFF. CDR3 nucleotide sequence: TGTGCCAGCAGCGTAGGGGGCGGACTGAACACTGAAGCTTTCTTT. J is TRBJ1-1 and V is TRBV9; D is possibly TRBD1 (5 bases). The germline V and J ends were trimmed by 0 bases and 0 bases, with 9 bases remaining between them. Per germline, CDR1 SGDLS and CDR2 YYNGEE. The CDR3 contains 15 residues.

The chain's CDR3 is CASSWANEQFF. CDR3 DNA: TGTGCCAGCTCTTGGGCCAATGAGCAGTTCTTC. The chain couples TRBV2 to TRBJ2-1; D is unclear. The V gene's germline CDR1 is SNHLY and CDR2 FYNNEI. This CDR3 contains 11 residues. Trimming removed 8 bases at V and 6 bases at J, with 8 bases between.

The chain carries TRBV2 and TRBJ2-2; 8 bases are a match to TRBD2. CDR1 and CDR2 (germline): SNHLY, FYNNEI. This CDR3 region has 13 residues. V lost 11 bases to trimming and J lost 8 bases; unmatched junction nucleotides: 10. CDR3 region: CAGAGERGGELFF. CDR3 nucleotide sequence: TGTGCCGGGGCCGGGGAGCGGGGGGGGGAGCTGTTTTTT.

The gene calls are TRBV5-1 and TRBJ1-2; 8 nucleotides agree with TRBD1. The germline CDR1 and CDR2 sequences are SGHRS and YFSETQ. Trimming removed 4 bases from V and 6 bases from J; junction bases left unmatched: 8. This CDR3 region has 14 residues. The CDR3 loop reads CASSPRQGLDGYTF. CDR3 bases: TGCGCCAGCAGCCCTCGACAGGGGTTGGATGGCTACACCTTC.

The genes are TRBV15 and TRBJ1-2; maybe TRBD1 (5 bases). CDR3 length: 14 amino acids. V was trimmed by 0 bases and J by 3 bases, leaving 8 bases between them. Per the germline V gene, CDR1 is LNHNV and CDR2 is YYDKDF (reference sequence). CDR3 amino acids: CATSRDRVDYGYTF. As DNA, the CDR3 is TGTGCCACCAGCAGAGACAGGGTCGACTATGGCTACACCTTC.

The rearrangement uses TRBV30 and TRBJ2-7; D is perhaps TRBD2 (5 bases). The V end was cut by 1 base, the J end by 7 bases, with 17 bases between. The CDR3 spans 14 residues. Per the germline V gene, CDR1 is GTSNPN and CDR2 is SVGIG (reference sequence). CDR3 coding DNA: TGTGCCTGGAGTGGAAGCGGTGCCTTTAGGGAGCAGTACTTC. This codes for CAWSGSGAFREQYF.

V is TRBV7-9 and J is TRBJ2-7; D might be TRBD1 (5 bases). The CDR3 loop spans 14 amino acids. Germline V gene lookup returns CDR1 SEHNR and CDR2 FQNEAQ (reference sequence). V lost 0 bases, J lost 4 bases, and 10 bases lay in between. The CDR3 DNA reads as TGTGCCAGCAGCTTAGCGGGAACAGGTTACGAGCAGTACTTC. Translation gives CASSLAGTGYEQYF.

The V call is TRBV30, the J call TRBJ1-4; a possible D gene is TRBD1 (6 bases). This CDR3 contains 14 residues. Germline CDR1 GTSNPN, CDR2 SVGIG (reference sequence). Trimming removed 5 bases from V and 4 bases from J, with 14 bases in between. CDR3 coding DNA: TGTGCCTGGGAGCCGGGACACCGTAATGAAAAACTGTTTTTT. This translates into CAWEPGHRNEKLFF.

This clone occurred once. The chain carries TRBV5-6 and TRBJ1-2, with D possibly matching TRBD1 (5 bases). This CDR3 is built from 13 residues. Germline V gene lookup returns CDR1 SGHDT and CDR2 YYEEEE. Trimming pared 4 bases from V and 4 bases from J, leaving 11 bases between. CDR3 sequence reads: CASSGGLSYGYTF. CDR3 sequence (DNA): TGTGCCAGCAGCGGGGGACTATCCTATGGCTACACCTTC. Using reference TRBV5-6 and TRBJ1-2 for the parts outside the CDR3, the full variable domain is DAGVTQSPTHLIKTRGQQVTLRCSPKSGHDTVSWYQQALGQGPQFIFQYYEEEERQRGNFPDRFSGHQFPNYSSELNVNALLLGDSALYLCASSGGLSYGYTFGSGTRLTVV.

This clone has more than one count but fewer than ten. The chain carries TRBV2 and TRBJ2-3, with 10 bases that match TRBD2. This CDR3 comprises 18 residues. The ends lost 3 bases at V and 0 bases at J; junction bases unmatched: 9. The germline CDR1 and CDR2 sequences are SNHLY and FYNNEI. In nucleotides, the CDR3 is TGTGCCAGCAGTGATAGAGGACTAGCGGTTACTAGCACAGATACGCAGTATTTT. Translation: CASSDRGLAVTSTDTQYF.

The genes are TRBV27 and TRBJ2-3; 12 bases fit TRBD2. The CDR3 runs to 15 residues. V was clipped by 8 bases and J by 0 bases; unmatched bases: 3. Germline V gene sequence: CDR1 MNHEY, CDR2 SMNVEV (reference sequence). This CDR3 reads CASGLAGGSTDTQYF. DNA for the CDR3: TGTGCCAGCGGCCTAGCGGGGGGGAGCACAGATACGCAGTATTTT.

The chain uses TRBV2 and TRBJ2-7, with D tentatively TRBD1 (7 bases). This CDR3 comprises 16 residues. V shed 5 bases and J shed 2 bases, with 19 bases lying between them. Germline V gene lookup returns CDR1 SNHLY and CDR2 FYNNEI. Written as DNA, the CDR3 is TGTGCCAGCAGTACCTGGAGGGGGCGGAAGCCCTACGAGCAGTACTTC. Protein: CASSTWRGRKPYEQYF.

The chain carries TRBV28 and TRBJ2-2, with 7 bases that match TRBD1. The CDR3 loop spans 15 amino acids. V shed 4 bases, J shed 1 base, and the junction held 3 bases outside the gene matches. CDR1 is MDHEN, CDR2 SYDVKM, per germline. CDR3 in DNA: TGTGCCAGCAGTTGGTCAGGGGGGAACACCGGGGAGCTGTTTTTT. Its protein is CASSWSGGNTGELFF. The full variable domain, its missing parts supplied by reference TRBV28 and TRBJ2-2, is DVKVTQSSRYLVKRTGEKVFLECVQDMDHENMFWYRQDPGLGLRLIYFSYDVKMKEKGDIPEGYSVSREKKERFSLILESASTNQTSMYLCASSWSGGNTGELFFGEGSRLTVL.

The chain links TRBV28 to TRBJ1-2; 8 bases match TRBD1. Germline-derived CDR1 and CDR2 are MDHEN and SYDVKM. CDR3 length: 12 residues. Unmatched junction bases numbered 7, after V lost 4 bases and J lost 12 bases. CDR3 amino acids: CASSSRQGKDTF. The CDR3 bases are TGTGCCAGCAGTTCCCGACAGGGGAAGGACACCTTC.

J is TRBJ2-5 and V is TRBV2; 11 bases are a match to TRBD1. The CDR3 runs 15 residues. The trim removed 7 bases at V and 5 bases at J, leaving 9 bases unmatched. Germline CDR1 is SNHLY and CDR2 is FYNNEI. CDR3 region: CASKRGQGAGETQYF. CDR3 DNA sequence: TGTGCCAGCAAGAGAGGACAGGGGGCTGGGGAGACCCAGTACTTC.

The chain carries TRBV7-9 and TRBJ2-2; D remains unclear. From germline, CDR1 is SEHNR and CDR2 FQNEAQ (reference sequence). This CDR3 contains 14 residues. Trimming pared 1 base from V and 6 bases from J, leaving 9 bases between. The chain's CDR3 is CASSLGSTAGELFF. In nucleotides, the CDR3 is TGTGCCAGCAGCTTAGGAAGCACCGCCGGGGAGCTGTTTTTT.

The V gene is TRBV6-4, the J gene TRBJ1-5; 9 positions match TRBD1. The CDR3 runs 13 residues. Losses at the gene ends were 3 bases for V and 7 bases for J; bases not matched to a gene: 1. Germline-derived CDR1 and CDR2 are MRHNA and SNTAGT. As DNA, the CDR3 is TGTGCCAGCAGTGAGGGGACAGGGCAGCCCCAGCATTTT. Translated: CASSEGTGQPQHF.

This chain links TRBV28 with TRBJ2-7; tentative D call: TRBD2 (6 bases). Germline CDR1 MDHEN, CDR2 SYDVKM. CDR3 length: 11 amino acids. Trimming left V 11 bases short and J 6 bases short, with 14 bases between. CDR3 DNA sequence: TGTGCCTCCTCTGCGGGACGCGAGCAGTACTTC. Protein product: CASSAGREQYF.

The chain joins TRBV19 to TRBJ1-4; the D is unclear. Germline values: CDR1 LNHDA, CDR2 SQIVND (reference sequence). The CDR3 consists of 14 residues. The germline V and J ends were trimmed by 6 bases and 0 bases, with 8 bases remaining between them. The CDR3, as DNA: TGTGCCAGTAGGGAGGGTCCAACTAATGAAAAACTGTTTTTT. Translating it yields CASREGPTNEKLFF.

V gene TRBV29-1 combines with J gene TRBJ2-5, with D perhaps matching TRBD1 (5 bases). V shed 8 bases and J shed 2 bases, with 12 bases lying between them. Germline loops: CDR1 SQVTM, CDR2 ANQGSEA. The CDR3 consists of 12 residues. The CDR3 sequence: CSSTVLQETQYF. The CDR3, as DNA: TGCAGCTCGACAGTTTTACAAGAGACCCAGTACTTC. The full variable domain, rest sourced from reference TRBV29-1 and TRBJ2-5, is SAVISQKPSRDICQRGTSLTIQCQVDSQVTMMFWYRQQPGQSLTLIATANQGSEATYESGFVIDKFPISRPNLTFSTLTVSNMSPEDSSIYLCSSTVLQETQYFGPGTRLLVL.

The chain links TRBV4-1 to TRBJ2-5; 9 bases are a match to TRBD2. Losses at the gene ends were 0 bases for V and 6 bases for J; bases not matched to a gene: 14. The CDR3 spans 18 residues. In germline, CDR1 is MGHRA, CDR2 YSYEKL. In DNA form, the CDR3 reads TGCGCCAGCAGCCAAGATTTGGGTAGCGGGGGTGTCGGACAGACCCAGTACTTC. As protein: CASSQDLGSGGVGQTQYF.

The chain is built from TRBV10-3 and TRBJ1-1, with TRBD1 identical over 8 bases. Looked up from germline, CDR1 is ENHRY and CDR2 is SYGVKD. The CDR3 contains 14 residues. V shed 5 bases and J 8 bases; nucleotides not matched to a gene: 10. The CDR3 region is CAISKTGAEGEAFF. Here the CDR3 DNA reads TGTGCCATCAGTAAGACAGGGGCCGAGGGGGAAGCTTTCTTT.

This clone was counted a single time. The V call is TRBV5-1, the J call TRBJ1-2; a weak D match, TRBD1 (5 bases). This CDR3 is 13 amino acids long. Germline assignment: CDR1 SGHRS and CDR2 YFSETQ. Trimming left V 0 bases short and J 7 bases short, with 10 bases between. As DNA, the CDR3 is TGCGCCAGCAGCTTGGAGCAGGGTTCTGGCTACACCTTC. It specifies CASSLEQGSGYTF. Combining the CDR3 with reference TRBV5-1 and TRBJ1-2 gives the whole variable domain KAGVTQTPRYLIKTRGQQVTLSCSPISGHRSVSWYQQTPGQGLQFLFEYFSETQRNKGNFPGRFSGRQFSNSRSEMNVSTLELGDSALYLCASSLEQGSGYTFGSGTRLTVV.

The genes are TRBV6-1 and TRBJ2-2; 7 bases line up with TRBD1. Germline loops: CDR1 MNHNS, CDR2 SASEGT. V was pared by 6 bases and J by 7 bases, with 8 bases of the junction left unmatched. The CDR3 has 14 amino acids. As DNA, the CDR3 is TGTGCCAGCAGACGACAGGGACCAGGCGGGGAGCTGTTTTTT. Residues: CASRRQGPGGELFF.

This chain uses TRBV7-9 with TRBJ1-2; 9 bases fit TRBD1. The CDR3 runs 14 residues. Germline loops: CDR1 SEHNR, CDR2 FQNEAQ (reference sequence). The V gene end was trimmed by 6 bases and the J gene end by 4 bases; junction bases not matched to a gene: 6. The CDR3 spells CASRGQGDSYGYTF. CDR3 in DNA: TGTGCCAGCAGGGGACAGGGAGATAGCTATGGCTACACCTTC.

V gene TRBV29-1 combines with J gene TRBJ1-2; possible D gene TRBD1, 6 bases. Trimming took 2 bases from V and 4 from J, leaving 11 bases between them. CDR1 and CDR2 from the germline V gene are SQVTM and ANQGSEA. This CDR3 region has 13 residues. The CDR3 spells CSVEHREGYGYTF. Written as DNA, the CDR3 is TGCAGCGTTGAACACAGGGAGGGCTATGGCTACACCTTC.

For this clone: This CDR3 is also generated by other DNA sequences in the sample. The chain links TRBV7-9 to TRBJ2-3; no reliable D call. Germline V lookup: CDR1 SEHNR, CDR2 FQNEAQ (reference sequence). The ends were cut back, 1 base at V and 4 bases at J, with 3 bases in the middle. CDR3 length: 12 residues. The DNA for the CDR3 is TGTGCCAGCAGCTTAGGCGCAGATACGCAGTATTTT. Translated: CASSLGADTQYF.